The T cell receptor (beta chain) described here comes from a study of T cell responses to AZD1222 COVID-19 vaccine. Turning to the study itself: Pooling was applied to second doses at about 4 or about 12 weeks.

With respect to this clone: The target antigen is unknown.

Study findings and constraints: At baseline, seropositivity was found in only a handful of AZD1222 recipients.

CDR1 MNHEY and CDR2 SMNVEV come from the germline V gene (reference sequence). V was pared by 2 bases and J by 7 bases, with 2 bases of the junction left unmatched. The CDR3 length is 13 residues. The assay was immunoSEQ multiplex PCR, and TCRdb's table has in-frame clones only and misses some. The sample has roughly 67,000 clones, about 91% seen once. The receptor's source is an adult in good health. The V and J genes are TRBV27 and TRBJ1-2, with 9 nucleotides matching TRBD1. This material consisted of peripheral blood, taken on day 0 of AZD1222 vaccination. This CDR3 reads CASSLGTGSGYTF. CDR3 DNA: TGTGCCAGCAGTTTAGGGACAGGGAGTGGCTACACCTTC.